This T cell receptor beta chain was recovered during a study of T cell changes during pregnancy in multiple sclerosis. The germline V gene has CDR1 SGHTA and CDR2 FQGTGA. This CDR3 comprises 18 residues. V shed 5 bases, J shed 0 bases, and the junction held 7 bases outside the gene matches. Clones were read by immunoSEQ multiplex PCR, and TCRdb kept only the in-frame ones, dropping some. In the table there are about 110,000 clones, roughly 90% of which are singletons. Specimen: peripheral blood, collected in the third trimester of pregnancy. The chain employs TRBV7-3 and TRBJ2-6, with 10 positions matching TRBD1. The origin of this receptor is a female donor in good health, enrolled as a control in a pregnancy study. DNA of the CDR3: TGTGCCAGCAGCCAACGGGACAGGGGCTCCTCTGGGGCCAACGTCCTGACTTTC. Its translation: CASSQRDRGSSGANVLTF.